The 13 T cell receptor beta chains listed next were all sequenced from one sample in a study of cytomegalovirus exposure and HLA in healthy donors. 13 Jbeta primers and 60 Vbeta primers were used for the PCR. The method was immunoSEQ multiplex PCR; TCRdb's version includes in-frame clones alone and lacks a portion of them. The sample holds 200,000 to 250,000 clones, over 80% seen once. The sequencing sample was made of PBMCs. The receptors come from a woman between 50 and 59 years old in good health and CMV-seropositive.

V and J are TRBV19 and TRBJ1-4, with D possibly being TRBD1 (5 bases). This CDR3 is 15 amino acids long. The V end was cut by 5 bases, the J end by 8 bases, with 18 bases between. Germline lookup yields CDR1 LNHDA and CDR2 SQIVND (reference sequence). CDR3 region: CASSSGRGGDEKLFF. Here the CDR3 DNA reads TGTGCCAGTAGTTCAGGACGGGGAGGGGACGAAAAACTGTTTTTT.

This rearrangement joins TRBV2 to TRBJ1-1; 8 bases are shared with TRBD1. Germline loops: CDR1 SNHLY, CDR2 FYNNEI. There are 14 residues in the CDR3. J gave up 11 bases and V 10 bases, and 18 bases lay outside the gene matches. The CDR3 reads CAKLNPRQGRNAFF. The CDR3 region has the DNA TGTGCCAAACTAAACCCCCGACAGGGGAGGAATGCTTTCTTT. Drawing the rest from reference TRBV2 and TRBJ1-1, the complete variable domain is EPEVTQTPSHQVTQMGQEVILRCVPISNHLYFYWYRQILGQKVEFLVSFYNNEISEKSEIFDDQFSVERPDGSNFTLKIRSTKLEDSAMYFCAKLNPRQGRNAFFGQGTRLTVV.

This chain uses TRBV4-1 with TRBJ2-7; TRBD1 might be the D (5 bases). The CDR3 is 15 amino acids. The germline gives CDR1 MGHRA, CDR2 YSYEKL. The V and J ends lost 4 bases and 1 base respectively, with 14 bases between them. CDR3 sequence (DNA): TGCGCCAGCAGCCTATACGTTCAGGGTTCCTACGAGCAGTACTTC. As protein: CASSLYVQGSYEQYF.

This clone was observed a handful of times. The V gene is TRBV5-6, the J gene TRBJ1-4; tentative D call: TRBD1 (5 bases). Between the trimmed V and J ends, which lost 1 base and 8 bases, there was a span of 15 bases. The CDR3 spans 15 residues. Germline V gene sequence: CDR1 SGHDT, CDR2 YYEEEE. The CDR3, as DNA: TGTGCCAGCAGCTTGCGATTGGAACGGGGGGAAAAACTGTTTTTT. The encoded protein is CASSLRLERGEKLFF. Together with reference TRBV5-6 and TRBJ1-4, the CDR3 gives the full variable domain: DAGVTQSPTHLIKTRGQQVTLRCSPKSGHDTVSWYQQALGQGPQFIFQYYEEEERQRGNFPDRFSGHQFPNYSSELNVNALLLGDSALYLCASSLRLERGEKLFFGSGTQLSVL.

In this sample, this clone turned up once. The J gene is TRBJ1-6, the V gene TRBV5-1; a possible D gene is TRBD1 (5 bases). The germline gives CDR1 SGHRS, CDR2 YFSETQ. V was pared by 3 bases and J by 8 bases, with 21 bases between. The CDR3 runs 17 residues. CDR3 sequence (DNA): TGCGCCAGCAGCTGGGGGGGAAGGGGATATATGGATTCACCCCTCCACTTT. Translation gives CASSWGGRGYMDSPLHF.

J is TRBJ1-1 and V is TRBV5-1, with D tentatively TRBD1 (5 bases). There are 15 residues in the CDR3. With 3 bases removed from V and 0 bases from J, the gap between germline ends came to 12 bases. Germline values: CDR1 SGHRS, CDR2 YFSETQ. CDR3 amino acids: CASSSLDSVNTEAFF. DNA for the CDR3: TGCGCCAGCAGCTCGCTAGACAGTGTGAACACTGAAGCTTTCTTT. Based on the CDR3 plus reference TRBV5-1 and TRBJ1-1, the full variable domain is KAGVTQTPRYLIKTRGQQVTLSCSPISGHRSVSWYQQTPGQGLQFLFEYFSETQRNKGNFPGRFSGRQFSNSRSEMNVSTLELGDSALYLCASSSLDSVNTEAFFGQGTRLTVV.

This chain links TRBV6-5 with TRBJ2-7, with a weak D call TRBD1 (6 bases). The germline CDR1 and CDR2 sequences are MNHEY and SVGAGI. The CDR3 has 14 amino acids. V lost 2 bases and J 3 bases, leaving 11 bases between the germline ends. The chain's CDR3 is CASSYQGSDYEQYF. In DNA form, the CDR3 reads TGTGCCAGCAGTTACCAGGGGTCTGACTACGAGCAGTACTTC.

The genes are TRBV4-1 and TRBJ2-7; D is ambiguous. Germline V gives CDR1 MGHRA, CDR2 YSYEKL. V lost 0 bases and J lost 3, with 9 bases in between. The CDR3 has 14 amino acids. In nucleotides, the CDR3 is TGCGCCAGCAGCCAAGATGAGAGGATCTACGAGCAGTACTTC. Its translation: CASSQDERIYEQYF.

This sequence joins TRBV2 and TRBJ1-5; 11 bases are shared with TRBD1. The CDR3 covers 17 residues. CDR1 and CDR2 from the germline V gene are SNHLY and FYNNEI. J was trimmed by 2 bases and V by 6 bases; bases with no gene match: 9. The CDR3 region is CASSLGTGGGRNQPQHF. The CDR3 DNA is TGTGCCAGCAGCCTCGGGACAGGGGGAGGTCGCAATCAGCCCCAGCATTTT.

This clone showed up just once. J is TRBJ1-1 and V is TRBV18, with D unclear. V was trimmed by 2 bases and J by 7 bases, leaving 14 bases between them. The CDR3 loop spans 14 amino acids. Germline V lookup: CDR1 KGHSH, CDR2 LQKENI. In DNA, the CDR3 is TGTGCCAGCTCACCAACGGCAGGTATTCATGAAGCTTTCTTT. Amino acid sequence: CASSPTAGIHEAFF.

The sample holds a few counts of this clone. The chain links TRBV2 to TRBJ2-6; maybe TRBD1 (6 bases). V was shortened by 8 bases and J by 0 bases, with 14 bases between the two germline ends. The CDR3 length is 16 residues. Germline V gene lookup returns CDR1 SNHLY and CDR2 FYNNEI. The CDR3 sequence: CASSRQVPSGANVLTF. The DNA of the CDR3 is TGTGCCAGCTCTAGACAGGTGCCCTCTGGGGCCAACGTCCTGACTTTC.

The chain couples TRBV7-3 to TRBJ1-2, with 10 positions matching TRBD1. The CDR3 length is 15 residues. J was trimmed by 10 bases and V by 5 bases; bases with no gene match: 13. Germline lookup yields CDR1 SGHTA and CDR2 FQGTGA. The CDR3 sequence: CASSLGSGTGALYTF. In DNA form, the CDR3 reads TGTGCCAGCAGCCTAGGATCCGGGACAGGGGCCCTCTACACCTTC.

V usage is TRBV9 and J usage is TRBJ1-2; 10 bases match TRBD1. V trimming: 4 bases; J trimming: 7 bases; junction bases outside the gene matches: 10. The CDR3 is 15 residues long. The germline CDR1 and CDR2 sequences are SGDLS and YYNGEE. CDR3 coding DNA: TGTGCCAGCAGCCCGCGGGACAGGGGCCCGACTGGCTACACCTTC. It codes for CASSPRDRGPTGYTF.